The next 27 T cell receptor beta chains were all read from a single sample in a study of T cell repertoires in cytomegalovirus infection. MiXCR, applied by TCRdb to the reads, yields one record per CDR3 protein. The sample records under 800,000 distinct CDR3 sequences, 24% being singletons. Sequenced sample: CD8+ T cells from PBMCs. The receptors originated from a human donor in good health (CMV status not recorded). Some clones in this sample may be carry-over from other donors' samples.

This clonotype was picked up a small number of times. The chain combines TRBV10-3 with TRBJ2-7; D is perhaps TRBD1 or TRBD2 (5 bases each). Trimming pared 0 bases from V and 2 bases from J, leaving 14 bases between. The germline V gene has CDR1 ENHRY and CDR2 SYGVKD. The length of the CDR3 is 16 residues. The DNA of the CDR3 is TGTGCCATCAGTGAGTCGGGGCAGCGGTCCCCCTACGAGCAGTACTTC. Its translation: CAISESGQRSPYEQYF.

The sample holds one count of this clonotype. This chain uses TRBV5-6 with TRBJ1-1, with unresolved D. CDR1 SGHDT and CDR2 YYEEEE come from the germline V gene. V shed 2 bases and J shed 1 base, with 12 bases lying between them. The CDR3 is made up of 15 amino acids. The CDR3 spells CASSLRMGWNTEAFF. The CDR3 DNA reads as TGTGCCAGCAGCTTACGGATGGGTTGGAACACTGAAGCTTTCTTT.

This chain joins TRBV10-3 and TRBJ2-1, with 12 positions matching TRBD2. With 2 bases clipped from V and 7 bases from J, the junction kept 9 bases outside the gene matches. The V gene's germline CDR1 is ENHRY and CDR2 SYGVKD. This CDR3 spans 17 amino acids. CDR3 amino acids: CAISEGPSGGGQNEQFF. In DNA, the CDR3 is TGTGCCATCAGTGAGGGGCCTAGCGGGGGGGGGCAGAATGAGCAGTTCTTC.

This clonotype came up a few times. Just one base apart from a much larger clone, this may be a read error. CDR3 coding DNA: TGTGCCAGCACCCGGAACACCGGGGAGCTGTTTTTT. This codes for CASTRNTGELFF. The chain uses TRBV2 and TRBJ2-2; D is ambiguous. Trimming shortened V by 7 bases and J by 1 base, and 4 bases separated the two germline ends. This CDR3 comprises 12 residues. Germline V gene sequence: CDR1 SNHLY, CDR2 FYNNEI.

V and J are TRBV10-3 and TRBJ1-4; no reliable D call. Germline-derived CDR1 and CDR2 are ENHRY and SYGVKD. V gave up 3 bases and J gave up 0 bases, with 5 bases separating them. This CDR3 comprises 14 residues. CDR3 residues: CAISDGATNEKLFF. The CDR3 DNA is TGTGCCATCAGTGATGGGGCAACTAATGAAAAACTGTTTTTT.

The J gene is TRBJ2-7, the V gene TRBV6-2 or TRBV6-3; D tentatively fits TRBD1 or TRBD2 (5 bases each). CDR1 is MNHEY, CDR2 SVGEGT, per germline. The CDR3 is made up of 17 amino acids. Trimming took off 2 bases at V and 7 bases at J, with 24 bases between the two ends. The CDR3 DNA sequence: TGTGCCAGCAGTTACGACAGCCTGGCCCTCGGGATGGGGGAGCAGTACGTC. Translation gives CASSYDSLALGMGEQYV.

This rearrangement joins TRBV14 to TRBJ2-3; no firm D call. From germline, CDR1 is SGHDN and CDR2 FVKESK. The CDR3 spans 13 residues. The germline V and J ends were trimmed by 1 base and 3 bases, with 5 bases remaining between them. The CDR3 protein is CASSQVRTDTQYF. CDR3 DNA sequence: TGTGCCAGCAGCCAAGTTCGGACAGATACGCAGTATTTT.

This clonotype was detected a few times. The chain is built from TRBV6-2 or TRBV6-3 and TRBJ1-2, with D maybe TRBD1 (5 bases). V was shortened by 0 bases and J by 5 bases, with 13 bases between the two germline ends. This CDR3 is 15 amino acids long. The germline CDR1 and CDR2 sequences are MNHEY and SVGEGT. The CDR3 loop reads CASSYSKQGGYGYTF. The CDR3 DNA reads as TGTGCCAGCAGTTACTCGAAGCAGGGAGGATATGGCTACACCTTC.

This clonotype was found a few times. This chain joins TRBV7-6 and TRBJ2-2; 9 bases are shared with TRBD1. The CDR3 totals 18 residues. Trimming removed 4 bases from V and 3 bases from J; junction bases left unmatched: 12. Germline V gene data show CDR1 as SGHVS and CDR2 as FNYEAQ. The CDR3 loop reads CASSSTSRDREDTGELFF. In nucleotides, the CDR3 is TGTGCCAGCAGCTCCACGTCCCGGGACAGGGAGGACACCGGGGAGCTGTTTTTT.

This chain links TRBV28 with TRBJ2-3; no definite D call. This CDR3 comprises 14 residues. Germline V CDR1 and CDR2: MDHEN, SYDVKM. Deletions cut 5 bases from V and 0 bases from J, with 9 bases between. The CDR3 protein is CASSTYHSTDTQYF. The CDR3 DNA sequence: TGTGCCAGCAGTACATATCATAGCACAGATACGCAGTATTTT.

This clonotype was counted at least ten times. The genes are TRBV28 and TRBJ2-3, with TRBD1 identical over 8 bases. The J segment lost 5 bases and the V segment lost 1 base, leaving 14 bases of the junction unmatched. The CDR3 length is 18 residues. Germline values: CDR1 MDHEN, CDR2 SYDVKM. The CDR3 DNA follows: TGTGCCAGCAGTTTATACCTTAACAGGGGGGCAGCGGGAGATACGCAGTATTTT. Protein product: CASSLYLNRGAAGDTQYF.

This clonotype was detected ten times or more. The chain couples TRBV7-2 to TRBJ2-1; 9 nucleotides match TRBD2. CDR3 length: 15 amino acids. Looked up from germline, CDR1 is SGHTA and CDR2 is FQGNSA. Trimming removed 5 bases from V and 5 bases from J; junction bases left unmatched: 7. The CDR3: CASSAGGVADNEQFF. In DNA form, the CDR3 reads TGTGCCAGCAGCGCGGGGGGGGTAGCGGACAATGAGCAGTTCTTC.

The rearrangement links TRBV14 to TRBJ2-5; D is unresolved. Trimming removed 4 bases from V and 0 bases from J, with 6 bases in between. The germline CDR1 and CDR2 sequences are SGHDN and FVKESK. CDR3 length equals 13 residues. CDR3 residues: CASSRKYQETQYF. CDR3 DNA sequence: TGTGCCAGCAGCCGCAAGTACCAAGAGACCCAGTACTTC.

The CDR3 DNA reads TGTGCCAGCGGCCCGAAAGGGATGAACACTGAAGCTTTCTTT. This translates into CASGPKGMNTEAFF. The rearrangement links TRBV5-5 to TRBJ1-1; D is unclear. The germline V gene has CDR1 SGHKS and CDR2 YYEKEE (reference sequence). The CDR3 spans 14 residues. Trimming removed 7 bases from V and 0 bases from J, with 13 bases in between.

V and J are TRBV15 and TRBJ1-6; TRBD1 aligns across 9 bases. V trimming: 3 bases; J trimming: 4 bases; junction bases outside the gene matches: 1. Per the germline V gene, CDR1 is LNHNV and CDR2 is YYDKDF (reference sequence). The CDR3 is 15 amino acids. CDR3 loop: CATSRDRGYNSPLHF. The CDR3, as DNA: TGTGCCACCAGCAGGGACAGGGGATATAATTCACCCCTCCACTTT.

This clonotype was found a few times. This sequence joins TRBV6-2 or TRBV6-3 and TRBJ1-5, with D possibly matching TRBD1 (5 bases). Germline V lookup: CDR1 MNHEY, CDR2 SVGEGT. The CDR3 sequence is 16 residues long. V was clipped by 7 bases and J by 0 bases, with 16 bases between them. The CDR3 coding sequence is TGTGCCAGCACCCGGGACCCGGAAAATAGCAATCAGCCCCAGCATTTT. This sequence encodes CASTRDPENSNQPQHF.

V and J are TRBV5-6 and TRBJ2-1; D might be TRBD2 (5 bases). The CDR3 is 13 residues long. The V gene lost 5 bases and the J gene lost 6 bases, with 12 bases spanning the gap. Germline loops: CDR1 SGHDT, CDR2 YYEEEE. The CDR3 DNA is TGTGCCAGCAGTTCTGACTATGCCAATGAGCAGTTCTTC. Translated, it gives CASSSDYANEQFF.

This clonotype was recorded a few times. DNA of the CDR3: TGTGCCAGCAGTCCCCCGAGGGGGGCAGACTATGGCTACACCTTC. Translation: CASSPPRGADYGYTF. This chain connects TRBV28 to TRBJ1-2; a possible D gene is TRBD1 (6 bases). CDR1 MDHEN and CDR2 SYDVKM come from the germline V gene. Trimming pared 5 bases from V and 3 bases from J, leaving 16 bases between. The CDR3 sequence is 15 residues long.

This chain connects TRBV19 to TRBJ1-1, with unresolved D. The CDR3 consists of 13 residues. Germline-derived CDR1 and CDR2 are LNHDA and SQIVND (reference sequence). The ends were cut back, 10 bases at V and 2 bases at J, with 14 bases in the middle. CDR3 in DNA: TGTGCCACCAAAGGAGATTACAACACTGAAGCTTTCTTT. Translated: CATKGDYNTEAFF.

The chain recombines TRBV28 with TRBJ2-7; 8 bases line up with TRBD1. Germline V gene data show CDR1 as MDHEN and CDR2 as SYDVKM. The CDR3 is made up of 15 amino acids. This CDR3 is CTSSTRDRGPYEQYV. The CDR3 bases are TGTACCAGCAGTACCCGAGACAGGGGACCCTACGAGCAGTACGTC.

The rearrangement uses TRBV24-1 and TRBJ2-1; D not resolved. Between the trimmed V and J ends, which lost 7 bases and 0 bases, there was a span of 9 bases. CDR1 KGHDR and CDR2 SFDVKD come from the germline V gene. CDR3 length equals 14 residues. DNA of the CDR3: TGTGCCACCAGCAGTGGCTACTCCTACAATGAGCAGTTCTTC. Amino acid sequence: CATSSGYSYNEQFF.

This clonotype has more than one count but fewer than ten. V gene TRBV12-5 combines with J gene TRBJ2-7, with no clear D. The CDR3 totals 14 residues. Germline loops: CDR1 LGHNT, CDR2 FRNRAP. Trimming left V 6 bases short and J 6 bases short, with 18 bases between. The CDR3 coding sequence is TGTGCTAGTGGGGAGAGGTCCTTATTGGGCGAGCAGTACTTC. The encoded protein is CASGERSLLGEQYF.

This clonotype was seen many times. The gene calls are TRBV12-3 or TRBV12-4 and TRBJ1-2; 9 bases are a match to TRBD1. The CDR3 is made up of 16 amino acids. The V and J ends lost 6 bases and 8 bases, in that order; junction bases with no gene match: 16. As DNA, the CDR3 is TGTGCCAGCAGCTTCTTATCGACAGGGGGGGGCGACGGCTACACCTTC. It yields the protein CASSFLSTGGGDGYTF.

This chain links TRBV20-1 with TRBJ2-7; 13 bases agree with TRBD2. Germline V CDR1 and CDR2: DFQATT, SNEGSKA (reference sequence). The V segment lost 6 bases and the J segment 3 bases; nucleotides outside the gene matches: 17. The length of the CDR3 is 18 residues. CDR3 DNA: TGCAGTGCCAAGGACATGGGACTAGCGGGGCAATGGGGCTACGAGCAGTACTTC. Encoded protein: CSAKDMGLAGQWGYEQYF.

This clonotype appeared a few times. The chain carries TRBV4-1 and TRBJ1-1; TRBD1 agrees at 7 bases. There are 14 residues in the CDR3. Germline values: CDR1 MGHRA, CDR2 YSYEKL. With 4 bases clipped from V and 11 bases from J, the junction kept 13 bases outside the gene matches. The DNA of the CDR3 is TGCGCCAGCAGCCCCGGACAGGAAGGTCTTCTGGCTTTCTTT. Translated: CASSPGQEGLLAFF.

The J gene is TRBJ1-1, the V gene TRBV20-1; D possibly corresponds to TRBD1 (6 bases). This CDR3 spans 15 amino acids. CDR1 is DFQATT, CDR2 SNEGSKA, per germline (reference sequence). Trimming stripped 6 bases from V and 2 bases from J, with 19 bases between. The CDR3 DNA sequence: TGCAGTGCAATTAGAAGGGGACAAAAAAACACTGAAGCTTTCTTT. It yields the protein CSAIRRGQKNTEAFF.

Only a few counts were recorded for this clonotype. The V gene is TRBV7-9, the J gene TRBJ1-1; D possibly corresponds to TRBD1 (6 bases). The CDR3 covers 13 residues. The V end was cut by 7 bases, the J end by 2 bases, with 11 bases between. CDR1 and CDR2 (germline): SEHNR, FQNEAQ (reference sequence). CDR3 in amino acids: CASTGQPNTEAFF. Here the CDR3 DNA reads TGTGCCAGCACCGGACAGCCCAACACTGAAGCTTTCTTT.